This is a list of T cell receptor beta chains from one sample in a study of monozygotic twins with cystic fibrosis. TCRdb's table, derived via immunoSEQ multiplex PCR, lists solely in-frame clones and lacks some. The sample lists 39,000 or so clones, under 95% seen once, with under 0.25% in the top ten. The sample was blood. Receptor source: a boy younger than 10 with cystic fibrosis. CDR3s include the opening cysteine and the closing phenylalanine or tryptophan. A D gene is named only where the DNA matches it firmly. Clone size appears in some rows only: once, few, many, or a class for an expanded clone.

V	D	J	size	DNA	CDR3
TRBV7-9	TRBD2	TRBJ2-7	-	TGTGCCAGCAGCCCGAGCGTAGCGGGCGGCCCCTACGAGCAGTACTTC	CASSPSVAGGPYEQYF
TRBV7-9	-	TRBJ2-7	-	TGTGCCAGCGGGGCTGGGTACGAGCAGTACTTC	CASGAGYEQYF
TRBV7-9	TRBD1	TRBJ2-6	-	TGTGCCAGCAGCTTAGGGGTGGGCACAGGGGCTGGGGCCAACGTCCTGACTTTC	CASSLGVGTGAGANVLTF
TRBV11-2	-	TRBJ2-5	-	TGTGCCAGCAGCTTCGGGATAAAGGAGACCCAGTACTTC	CASSFGIKETQYF
TRBV5-1	TRBD1	TRBJ2-2	-	TGCGCCAGCAGCGTACAGGGGGCCACCGGGGAGCTGTTTTTT	CASSVQGATGELFF
TRBV7-3	-	TRBJ2-7	-	TGTGCCAGCAGCTTCGGATACGGGTTCGAGCAGTACTTC	CASSFGYGFEQYF
TRBV19	TRBD1	TRBJ2-5	-	TGTGCCAGTAGTAGAGGTAACAGGGGATGGAAGACCCAGTACTTC	CASSRGNRGWKTQYF
TRBV6-6	-	TRBJ1-2	once	TGTGCCAGCCTTGAACGCCTGGTGGGTGGCTACACCTTC	CASLERLVGGYTF
TRBV6-1	-	TRBJ2-7	once	TGTGCCAGCAGTGTCAGTCCCGGCCCGGGCTACGAGCAGTACTTC	CASSVSPGPGYEQYF
TRBV5-1	-	TRBJ2-3	few	TGCGCCAGCAGCTTGGGGAGTACGCAGTATTTT	CASSLGSTQYF
TRBV5-1	TRBD1	TRBJ1-5	-	TGCGCCAGCAGCCCCGGACAGGGGACCTCTAATCAGCCCCAGCATTTT	CASSPGQGTSNQPQHF
TRBV5-1	TRBD1	TRBJ2-4	-	TGCGCCAGCAGCCGCTTACCTACAGGGGACATTCAGTACTTC	CASSRLPTGDIQYF
TRBV6-5	TRBD1	TRBJ2-1	-	TGTGCCAGCAGTTACGCCTCGAGGGGGCGAAATGAGCAGTTCTTC	CASSYASRGRNEQFF
TRBV6-5	-	TRBJ2-2	-	TGTGCCAGCAGTCACCCTTATAACACCGGGGAGCTGTTTTTT	CASSHPYNTGELFF
TRBV9	-	TRBJ1-4	-	TGTGCCAGCAGCGTGGGGGGTACAACTAATGAAAAACTGTTTTTT	CASSVGGTTNEKLFF
TRBV7-9	TRBD1	TRBJ1-1	-	TGTGCCAGCAGCCCTCGGACAGGTTGGAACACTGAAGCTTTCTTT	CASSPRTGWNTEAFF
TRBV19	-	TRBJ1-2	once	TGTGCCAGTAAAGAGGACGGCAGGTGGTATGGCTACACCTTC	CASKEDGRWYGYTF
TRBV21-1	-	TRBJ2-7	-	TGTGCCAGCAGCGCGGGACCCACCCGGTGGCCCTTCTACGAGCAGTACTTC	CASSAGPTRWPFYEQYF
TRBV23-1	-	TRBJ1-4	-	TGCGCCAGAACTAAGGAAAAACTGTTTTTT	CARTKEKLFF
TRBV12-5	-	TRBJ2-7	-	TGTGCTAGTAGACCCGAGGGAGCCTACGAGCAGTACTTC	CASRPEGAYEQYF
TRBV7-9	-	TRBJ1-1	-	TGTGCCAGCAGCCCTGAACGCGGGAACACTGAAGCTTTCTTT	CASSPERGNTEAFF
TRBV6-5	TRBD1	TRBJ2-7	-	TGTGCCAGCACCTATATGGGGACAGGGGCTAACGAGCAGTACTTC	CASTYMGTGANEQYF
TRBV5-6	TRBD1	TRBJ2-1	-	TGTGCCAGCAGCTTGATCGGACAGGGGGCCATCGGGCAGTTCTTC	CASSLIGQGAIGQFF
TRBV25-1	-	TRBJ1-4	-	TGTGCCAGTAGGGCAGGGTATGAAAAACTGTTTTTT	CASRAGYEKLFF
TRBV4-1	TRBD1	TRBJ1-1	-	TGCGCCAGCAGCCCGGGACAGGGATATGAAGCTTTCTTT	CASSPGQGYEAFF
TRBV18	-	TRBJ2-5	-	TGTGCCAGCTCACAGAGTTTACAAGAGACCCAGTACTTC	CASSQSLQETQYF
TRBV4-2	TRBD1	TRBJ2-7	-	TGTGCCAGCAGCTGGACGCCGACAGGGGGATACGAGCAGTACTTC	CASSWTPTGGYEQYF
TRBV9	-	TRBJ1-1	-	TGTGCCAGCAGCGTGTCCGGGGGTGGCACTGAAGCTTTCTTT	CASSVSGGGTEAFF
TRBV4-3	TRBD2	TRBJ2-1	-	TGCGCCAGCAGCCAAGATCCATTAGCGGGGGGGGTTGAGCAGTTCTTC	CASSQDPLAGGVEQFF
TRBV11-3	TRBD2	TRBJ2-5	-	TGTGCCAGCAGCTTCGGCCTAGCGGGACAAGAGACCCAGTACTTC	CASSFGLAGQETQYF
TRBV7-8	-	TRBJ1-5	-	TGTGCCAGCAGCCTCTCGGACAGTGGCAATCAGCCCCAGCATTTT	CASSLSDSGNQPQHF
TRBV7-9	-	TRBJ2-2	-	TGTGCCAGCAGCCCCCACAGGGTGAACACCGGGGAGCTGTTTTTT	CASSPHRVNTGELFF
TRBV28	-	TRBJ1-5	-	TGTGCCAGCAGTCCTCCCCGGGATCAGCCCCAGCATTTT	CASSPPRDQPQHF
TRBV5-1	TRBD2	TRBJ2-1	-	TGCGCCAGCAGGATATTAGCGGGGGACAATGAGCAGTTCTTC	CASRILAGDNEQFF
TRBV2	TRBD1	TRBJ1-6	-	TGTGCCAGCAGCCCCTTGAGGGGACAGGGTAATTCACCCCTCCACTTT	CASSPLRGQGNSPLHF
TRBV7-2	-	TRBJ1-3	-	TGTGCCAGCAGCTTGGACAGTTCGGGAAACACCATATATTTT	CASSLDSSGNTIYF
TRBV19	-	TRBJ1-1	once	TGTGCCAGTAGTATAGACCTCTGGGGCGCTGAAGCTTTCTTT	CASSIDLWGAEAFF
TRBV27	-	TRBJ2-2	-	TGTGCCAGCAGTCTTCGAACCGGGGAGCTGTTTTTT	CASSLRTGELFF
TRBV5-6	-	TRBJ2-7	once	TGTGCCAGCAGCTTGGCGGTGTCCTACGAGCAGTACTTC	CASSLAVSYEQYF
TRBV4-1	-	TRBJ2-1	-	TGCGCCAGCAGCCTCCTGGACGGGATCTACAATGAGCAGTTCTTC	CASSLLDGIYNEQFF